Listed below are T cell receptor beta chains from one sample, sequenced in a study of shared clonotypes between healthy human individuals. The assay was immunoSEQ multiplex PCR, and TCRdb's table has in-frame clones only and misses some. The table lists 2 million to 2.5 million clones, about 90% of them singletons, with 0.37% in the top ten. Material: naive CD4+ T cells from PBMCs. The receptors shown here come from a man aged 18 to 35 in good health. Some clones in this sample may be carry-over from other donors' samples. The CDR3 runs from the conserved cysteine through the conserved F or W. D genes are given only for firm matches. Size is stated for part of the rows, as once, few or many counts, or as a class when the clone is expanded.

j_call: TRBJ1-1; clone_size: NA; d_call: NA; v_call: TRBV6-5; cdr3_nt: TGTGCCAGCAGTTACGAAGGGACGGTGAACACTGAAGCTTTCTTT; cdr3_aa: CASSYEGTVNTEAFF
j_call: TRBJ1-4; clone_size: few; d_call: TRBD1; v_call: TRBV7-9; cdr3_nt: TGTGCCAGCAGCTTTCAGGGGGACGGATCGGAAAAACTGTTTTTT; cdr3_aa: CASSFQGDGSEKLFF
j_call: TRBJ1-6; clone_size: NA; d_call: NA; v_call: TRBV5-6; cdr3_nt: TGTGCCAGCAGCTTGGTAGGCAGTTCCCTCCACTTT; cdr3_aa: CASSLVGSSLHF
j_call: TRBJ1-2; clone_size: once; d_call: NA; v_call: TRBV14; cdr3_nt: TGTGCCAGCAGCCAAGGGGGTTACGGCTACACCTTC; cdr3_aa: CASSQGGYGYTF
j_call: TRBJ1-2; clone_size: NA; d_call: TRBD1; v_call: TRBV19; cdr3_nt: TGTGCCAGCGCCTCCGCCTTCGGGACAGGGTCGGCGACCCTCTATGGCTACACCTTC; cdr3_aa: CASASAFGTGSATLYGYTF
j_call: TRBJ2-5; clone_size: NA; d_call: TRBD1; v_call: TRBV4-1; cdr3_nt: TGCGCCAGCAGCCAGGGGACAGGGGGCCAAGAGACCCAGTACTTC; cdr3_aa: CASSQGTGGQETQYF
j_call: TRBJ1-1; clone_size: NA; d_call: TRBD1; v_call: TRBV20-1; cdr3_nt: TGCAGTGCTGCGACAGGGGGGGGAGCTTTCTTT; cdr3_aa: CSAATGGGAFF
j_call: TRBJ2-5; clone_size: NA; d_call: TRBD1; v_call: TRBV5-1; cdr3_nt: TGCGCCAGCAGCTTGCCCCTCCAGGGGGCCGAGACCCAGTACTTC; cdr3_aa: CASSLPLQGAETQYF
j_call: TRBJ2-1; clone_size: NA; d_call: NA; v_call: TRBV11-3; cdr3_nt: TGTGCCAGCAGCTTGGGACTGGGGCGGGGGCCTCGAAATGAGCAGTTCTTC; cdr3_aa: CASSLGLGRGPRNEQFF
j_call: TRBJ1-2; clone_size: NA; d_call: NA; v_call: TRBV28; cdr3_nt: TGTGCCAGCAGTTCCTCGACAGCTACTAACTATGGCTACACCTTC; cdr3_aa: CASSSSTATNYGYTF
j_call: TRBJ1-1; clone_size: NA; d_call: NA; v_call: TRBV5-8; cdr3_nt: TGTGCCAGCAGCTTGGAGGGTGGACGGAACACTGAAGCTTTCTTT; cdr3_aa: CASSLEGGRNTEAFF
j_call: TRBJ1-4; clone_size: NA; d_call: TRBD1; v_call: TRBV29-1; cdr3_nt: TGCAGCGCCGTCGCGACAGGGAAGGGTGAAAAACTGTTTTTT; cdr3_aa: CSAVATGKGEKLFF
j_call: TRBJ2-7; clone_size: NA; d_call: NA; v_call: TRBV18; cdr3_nt: TGTGCCAGCTCACCACCAGGGAGTGACGAGCAGTACTTC; cdr3_aa: CASSPPGSDEQYF
j_call: TRBJ1-2; clone_size: NA; d_call: NA; v_call: TRBV21-1; cdr3_nt: TGTGCCAGCAACAAAAATGGGACAGGGGGTAGGTTCGGCTATGGCTACACCTTC; cdr3_aa: CASNKNGTGGRFGYGYTF
j_call: TRBJ1-5; clone_size: NA; d_call: NA; v_call: TRBV9; cdr3_nt: TGTGCCAGCAGCGTATCTACAAACTCGAATCAGCCCCAGCATTTT; cdr3_aa: CASSVSTNSNQPQHF
j_call: TRBJ1-5; clone_size: NA; d_call: NA; v_call: TRBV6-1; cdr3_nt: TGTGCCAGCGAAGAAAATCACGCCCGGGGATGGCCCCAGCATTTT; cdr3_aa: CASEENHARGWPQHF
j_call: TRBJ2-5; clone_size: NA; d_call: NA; v_call: TRBV6-5; cdr3_nt: TGTGCCAGCAGTTACTCGGAAGGGGAATGGGAGACCCAGTACTTC; cdr3_aa: CASSYSEGEWETQYF
j_call: TRBJ2-2; clone_size: NA; d_call: NA; v_call: TRBV11-2; cdr3_nt: TGTGCCAGCAGCCCCCAAGGACAGAGGAACACCGGGGAGCTGTTTTTT; cdr3_aa: CASSPQGQRNTGELFF
j_call: TRBJ1-1; clone_size: NA; d_call: NA; v_call: TRBV19; cdr3_nt: TGTGCCAGTAGTCCCGGGACACCAAATATGAACACTGAAGCTTTCTTT; cdr3_aa: CASSPGTPNMNTEAFF
j_call: TRBJ1-1; clone_size: NA; d_call: NA; v_call: TRBV10-2; cdr3_nt: TGCGCCAGCAGTGAGTCGACGGATTACACTGAAGCTTTCTTT; cdr3_aa: CASSESTDYTEAFF
j_call: TRBJ2-6; clone_size: NA; d_call: NA; v_call: TRBV28; cdr3_nt: TGTGCCAGCAGTCGGCCCGGCTTCTCTGGGGCCAACGTCCTGACTTTC; cdr3_aa: CASSRPGFSGANVLTF
j_call: TRBJ2-1; clone_size: NA; d_call: NA; v_call: TRBV10-3; cdr3_nt: TGTGCCATCAGTGAGTCGAGGCAGGGGCCGTATCAGTTCTTC; cdr3_aa: CAISESRQGPYQFF
j_call: TRBJ1-5; clone_size: NA; d_call: NA; v_call: TRBV13; cdr3_nt: TGTGCCAGCAGCATTCAGGGTCTGAGGGATAGCAATCAGCCCCAGCATTTT; cdr3_aa: CASSIQGLRDSNQPQHF